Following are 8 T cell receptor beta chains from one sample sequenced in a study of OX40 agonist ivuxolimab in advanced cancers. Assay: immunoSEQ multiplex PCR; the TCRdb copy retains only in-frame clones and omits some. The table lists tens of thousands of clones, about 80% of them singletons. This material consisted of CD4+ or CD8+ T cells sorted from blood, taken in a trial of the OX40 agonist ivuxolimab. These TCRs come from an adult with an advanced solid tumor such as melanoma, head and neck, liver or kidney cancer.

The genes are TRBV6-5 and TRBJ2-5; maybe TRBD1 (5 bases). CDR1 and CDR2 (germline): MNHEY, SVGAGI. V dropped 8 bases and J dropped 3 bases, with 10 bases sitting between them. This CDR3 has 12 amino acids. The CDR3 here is CASGRAEETQYF. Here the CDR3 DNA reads TGTGCCAGCGGCAGGGCGGAAGAGACCCAGTACTTC.

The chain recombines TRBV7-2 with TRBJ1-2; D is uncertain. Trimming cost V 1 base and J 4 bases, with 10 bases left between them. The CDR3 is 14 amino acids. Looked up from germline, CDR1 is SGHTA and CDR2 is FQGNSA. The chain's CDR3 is CASSLVQRLYGYTF. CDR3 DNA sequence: TGTGCCAGCAGCTTAGTTCAGCGCCTCTATGGCTACACCTTC.

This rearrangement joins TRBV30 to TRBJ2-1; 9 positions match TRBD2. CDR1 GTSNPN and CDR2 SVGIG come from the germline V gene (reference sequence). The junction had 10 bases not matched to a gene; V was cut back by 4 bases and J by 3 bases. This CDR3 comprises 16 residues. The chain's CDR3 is CAWNGGGADNYNEQFF. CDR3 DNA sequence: TGTGCCTGGAATGGCGGGGGGGCCGATAACTACAATGAGCAGTTCTTC.

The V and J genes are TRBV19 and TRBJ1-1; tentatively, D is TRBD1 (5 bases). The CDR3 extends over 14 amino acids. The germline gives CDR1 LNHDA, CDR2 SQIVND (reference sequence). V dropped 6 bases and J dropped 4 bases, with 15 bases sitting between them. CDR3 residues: CASSQGGRGTEAFF. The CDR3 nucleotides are TGTGCCAGTAGCCAGGGAGGTAGAGGCACTGAAGCTTTCTTT.

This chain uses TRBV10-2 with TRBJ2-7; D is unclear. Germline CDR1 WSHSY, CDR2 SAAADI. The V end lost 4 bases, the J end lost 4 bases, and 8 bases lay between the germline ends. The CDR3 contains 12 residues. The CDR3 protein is CASSGAGYEQYV. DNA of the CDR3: TGCGCCAGCAGTGGGGCAGGTTACGAGCAGTACGTC.

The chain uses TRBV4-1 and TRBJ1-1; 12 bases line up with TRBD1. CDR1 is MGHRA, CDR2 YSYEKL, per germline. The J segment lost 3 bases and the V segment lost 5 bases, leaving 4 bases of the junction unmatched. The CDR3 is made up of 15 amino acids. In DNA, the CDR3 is TGCGCCAGCAGCTTCCGGGACAGGGGGCACACTGAAGCTTTCTTT. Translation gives CASSFRDRGHTEAFF.

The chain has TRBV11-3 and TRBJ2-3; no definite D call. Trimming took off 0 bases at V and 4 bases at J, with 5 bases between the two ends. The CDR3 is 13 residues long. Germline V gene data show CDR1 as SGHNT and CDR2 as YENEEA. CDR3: CASSLDWADTQYF. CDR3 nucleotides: TGTGCCAGCAGCTTAGATTGGGCAGATACGCAGTATTTT.

The CDR3 sequence is CATSRDPYQNTEAFF. In DNA form, the CDR3 reads TGTGCCACCAGCAGAGACCCTTATCAGAACACTGAAGCTTTCTTT. The J gene is TRBJ1-1, the V gene TRBV15; D is unresolved. This CDR3 is built from 15 residues. V lost 0 bases to trimming and J lost 1 base, with 9 bases between them. From germline, CDR1 is LNHNV and CDR2 YYDKDF (reference sequence).